This T cell receptor beta chain was identified in a study of CD8 T cells in Susac syndrome. The germline gives CDR1 LNHNV, CDR2 YYDKDF (reference sequence). V was cut by 0 bases and J by 7 bases, with 10 bases left in between. CDR3 length: 14 amino acids. Notes on this clonotype: Its antigen is not known.

Notes on the study in general: Susac CD8+ cells expanded clonally the most in TEMRA cells and in active patients. Only a relatively small number of individuals were included in the TCR sequencing and HLA analysis.

Random hexamers primed reverse transcription of about 0.45 to 1 ug RNA. TCRdb redid the calling of the immunoSEQ multiplex PCR reads with MiXCR, one entry per CDR3 protein. The table includes about 120,000 distinct CDR3 sequences, just under 95% detected once. V usage is TRBV15 and J usage is TRBJ1-5, with no clear D. The sequencing input was CD8+ T cells from PBMCs. The clonotype comes from a human donor with Susac syndrome. CDR3 DNA sequence: TGTGCCACCAGCAGAGATCTCCCCCGGCAGCCCCAGCATTTT. As protein: CATSRDLPRQPQHF.